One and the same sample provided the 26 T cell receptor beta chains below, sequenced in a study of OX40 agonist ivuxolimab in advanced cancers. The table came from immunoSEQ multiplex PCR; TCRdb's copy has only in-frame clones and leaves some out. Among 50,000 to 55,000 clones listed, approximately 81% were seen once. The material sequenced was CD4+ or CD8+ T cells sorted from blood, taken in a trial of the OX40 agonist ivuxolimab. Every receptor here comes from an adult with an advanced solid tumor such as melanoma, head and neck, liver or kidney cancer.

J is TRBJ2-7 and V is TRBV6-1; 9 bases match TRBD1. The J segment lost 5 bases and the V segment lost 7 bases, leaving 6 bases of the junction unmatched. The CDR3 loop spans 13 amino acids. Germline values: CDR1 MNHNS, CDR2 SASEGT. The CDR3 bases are TGTGCCAGCACCGGACAGGGGAGAAACGAGCAGTACTTC. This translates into CASTGQGRNEQYF.

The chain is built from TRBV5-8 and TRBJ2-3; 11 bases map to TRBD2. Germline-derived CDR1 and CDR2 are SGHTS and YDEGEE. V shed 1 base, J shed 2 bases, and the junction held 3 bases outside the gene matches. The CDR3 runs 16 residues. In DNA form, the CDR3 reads TGTGCCAGCAGCTTGCCGACTAGCGGGAACACAGATACGCAGTATTTT. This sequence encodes CASSLPTSGNTDTQYF.

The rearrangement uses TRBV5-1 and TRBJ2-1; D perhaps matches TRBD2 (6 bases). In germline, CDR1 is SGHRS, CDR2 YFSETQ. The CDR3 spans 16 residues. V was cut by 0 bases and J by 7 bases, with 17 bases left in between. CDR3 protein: CASSLASSVVVNEQFF. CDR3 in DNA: TGCGCCAGCAGCTTGGCCTCTAGCGTTGTAGTGAATGAGCAGTTCTTC.

The CDR3 region is CASSYSAGAPDTQYF. CDR3 in DNA: TGTGCCAGCAGTTACTCGGCCGGGGCCCCAGATACGCAGTATTTT. This chain connects TRBV6-5 to TRBJ2-3; D is tentatively TRBD1 or TRBD2 (5 bases each). V gave up 0 bases and J gave up 4 bases, with 11 bases separating them. The CDR3 length is 15 residues. The germline V gene has CDR1 MNHEY and CDR2 SVGAGI.

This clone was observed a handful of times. This CDR3 is CASSLRDRGHEQYF. For the CDR3, the DNA is TGTGCCAGCAGCCTCCGGGACAGGGGTCACGAGCAGTACTTC. The rearrangement links TRBV21-1 to TRBJ2-7; no check of the table's D call, TRBD1, against the DNA was made. TRBV21-1 is assigned pseudogene status. The CDR3 extends over 14 amino acids.

The CDR3 region is CASSDSEAFF. CDR3 sequence (DNA): TGTGCCAGCAGCGACAGTGAAGCTTTCTTT. The chain has TRBV28 and TRBJ1-1, with D perhaps matching TRBD1 (5 bases). Trimming took off 6 bases at V and 7 bases at J, with 6 bases between the two ends. The CDR3 runs 10 residues. Germline CDR1 MDHEN, CDR2 SYDVKM.

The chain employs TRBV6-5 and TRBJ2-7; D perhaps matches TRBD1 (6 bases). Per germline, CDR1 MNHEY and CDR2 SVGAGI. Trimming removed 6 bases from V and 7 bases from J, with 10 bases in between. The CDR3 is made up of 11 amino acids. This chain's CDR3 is CASSYDREQYF. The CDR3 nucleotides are TGTGCCAGCAGCTACGACAGGGAGCAGTACTTC.

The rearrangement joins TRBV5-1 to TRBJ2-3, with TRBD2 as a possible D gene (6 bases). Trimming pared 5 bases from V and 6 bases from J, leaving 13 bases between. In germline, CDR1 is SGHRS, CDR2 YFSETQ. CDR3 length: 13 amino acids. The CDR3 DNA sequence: TGCGCCAGCAGGGGGGGAGTAGGTGATACGCAGTATTTT. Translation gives CASRGGVGDTQYF.

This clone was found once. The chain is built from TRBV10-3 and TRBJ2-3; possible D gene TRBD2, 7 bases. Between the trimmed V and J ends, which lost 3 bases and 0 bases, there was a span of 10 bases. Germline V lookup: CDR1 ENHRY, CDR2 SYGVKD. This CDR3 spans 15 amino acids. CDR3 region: CAISEGGVSTDTQYF. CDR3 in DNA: TGTGCCATCAGTGAAGGGGGGGTTAGCACAGATACGCAGTATTTT.

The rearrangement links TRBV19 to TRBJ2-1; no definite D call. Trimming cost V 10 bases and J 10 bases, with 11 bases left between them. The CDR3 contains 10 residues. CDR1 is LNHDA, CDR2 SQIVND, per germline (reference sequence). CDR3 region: CATGRTEQFF. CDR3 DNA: TGTGCCACCGGCCGGACGGAGCAGTTCTTC.

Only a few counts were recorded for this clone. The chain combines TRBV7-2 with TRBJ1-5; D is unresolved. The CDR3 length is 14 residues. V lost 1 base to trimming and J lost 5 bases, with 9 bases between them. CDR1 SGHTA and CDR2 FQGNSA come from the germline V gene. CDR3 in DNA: TGTGCCAGCAGCTTAGGTAGCAGCTATCAGCCCCAGCATTTT. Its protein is CASSLGSSYQPQHF.

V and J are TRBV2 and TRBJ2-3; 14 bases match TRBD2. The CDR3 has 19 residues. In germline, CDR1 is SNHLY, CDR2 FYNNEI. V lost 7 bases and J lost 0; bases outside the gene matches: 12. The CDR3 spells CASTEVGTSGSMSTDTQYF. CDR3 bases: TGTGCCAGCACTGAGGTCGGGACTAGCGGGAGCATGAGCACAGATACGCAGTATTTT. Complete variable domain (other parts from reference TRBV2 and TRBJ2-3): EPEVTQTPSHQVTQMGQEVILRCVPISNHLYFYWYRQILGQKVEFLVSFYNNEISEKSEIFDDQFSVERPDGSNFTLKIRSTKLEDSAMYFCASTEVGTSGSMSTDTQYFGPGTRLTVL.

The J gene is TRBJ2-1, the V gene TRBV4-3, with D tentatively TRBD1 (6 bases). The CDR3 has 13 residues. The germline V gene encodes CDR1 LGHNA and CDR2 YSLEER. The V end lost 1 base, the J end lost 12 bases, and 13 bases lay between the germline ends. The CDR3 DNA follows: TGCGCCAGCAGCCAAGGGGGGCGATTTGGGCAGTTCTTC. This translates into CASSQGGRFGQFF.

CDR3 nucleotides: TGTGCCAGCAGTAACGGGGGGCGTGCGACCCAGTACTTC. Its protein is CASSNGGRATQYF. This chain joins TRBV6-5 and TRBJ2-5; tentatively, D is TRBD2 (7 bases). Germline lookup yields CDR1 MNHEY and CDR2 SVGAGI. Trimming pared 5 bases from V and 7 bases from J, leaving 14 bases between. The CDR3 totals 13 residues.

The CDR3: CASSDRQSYEQYF. As DNA, the CDR3 is TGTGCCAGTTCGGACCGTCAGTCCTACGAGCAGTACTTC. The chain carries TRBV6-4 and TRBJ2-7; no reliable D call. Trimming took off 9 bases at V and 1 base at J, with 13 bases between the two ends. In germline, CDR1 is MRHNA, CDR2 SNTAGT. The CDR3 covers 13 residues.

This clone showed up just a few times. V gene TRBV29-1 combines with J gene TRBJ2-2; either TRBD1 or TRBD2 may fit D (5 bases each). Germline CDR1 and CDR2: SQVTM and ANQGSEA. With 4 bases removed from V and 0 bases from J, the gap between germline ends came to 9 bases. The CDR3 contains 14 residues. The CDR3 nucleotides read TGCAGCGTTGCCGGGGCCGCGAACACCGGGGAGCTGTTTTTT. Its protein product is CSVAGAANTGELFF.

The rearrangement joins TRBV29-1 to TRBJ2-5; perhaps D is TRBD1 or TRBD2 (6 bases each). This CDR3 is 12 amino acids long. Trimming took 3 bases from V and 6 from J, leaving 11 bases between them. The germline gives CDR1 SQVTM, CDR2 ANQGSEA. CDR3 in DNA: TGCAGCGTTGAGGGGGGCCCCAAGACCCAGTACTTC. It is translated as CSVEGGPKTQYF. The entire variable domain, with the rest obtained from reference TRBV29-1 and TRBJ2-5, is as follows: SAVISQKPSRDICQRGTSLTIQCQVDSQVTMMFWYRQQPGQSLTLIATANQGSEATYESGFVIDKFPISRPNLTFSTLTVSNMSPEDSSIYLCSVEGGPKTQYFGPGTRLLVL.

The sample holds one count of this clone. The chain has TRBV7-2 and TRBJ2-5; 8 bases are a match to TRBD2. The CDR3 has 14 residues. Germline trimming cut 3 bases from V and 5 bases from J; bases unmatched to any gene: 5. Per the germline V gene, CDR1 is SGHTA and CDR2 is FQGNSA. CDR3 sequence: CASSLSGSPETQYF. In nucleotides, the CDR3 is TGTGCCAGCAGCTTGAGCGGGAGTCCGGAGACCCAGTACTTC.

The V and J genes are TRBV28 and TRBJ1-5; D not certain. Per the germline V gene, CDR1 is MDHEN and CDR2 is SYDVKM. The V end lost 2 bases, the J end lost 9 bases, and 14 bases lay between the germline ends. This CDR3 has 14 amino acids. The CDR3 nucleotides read TGTGCCAGCAGTTTAAGTACGTGGGGAGGGCCCCAGCATTTT. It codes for CASSLSTWGGPQHF.

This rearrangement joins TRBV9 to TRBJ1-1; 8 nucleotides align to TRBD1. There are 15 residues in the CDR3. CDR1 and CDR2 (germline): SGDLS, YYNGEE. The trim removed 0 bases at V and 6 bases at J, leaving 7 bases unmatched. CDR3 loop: CASSVVDRGVSEAFF. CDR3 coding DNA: TGTGCCAGCAGCGTAGTTGACAGGGGTGTATCTGAAGCTTTCTTT.

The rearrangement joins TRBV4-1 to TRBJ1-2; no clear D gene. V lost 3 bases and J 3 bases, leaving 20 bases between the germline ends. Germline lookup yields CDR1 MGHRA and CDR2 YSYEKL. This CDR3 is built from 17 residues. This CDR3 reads CASSQVGNRKRDYGYTF. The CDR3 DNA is TGCGCCAGCAGCCAGGTGGGGAATAGGAAAAGGGACTATGGCTACACCTTC.

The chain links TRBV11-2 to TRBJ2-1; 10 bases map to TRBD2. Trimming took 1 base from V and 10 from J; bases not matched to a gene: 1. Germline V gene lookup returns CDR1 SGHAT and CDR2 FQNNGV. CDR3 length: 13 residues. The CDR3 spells CASSLVTSGEQFF. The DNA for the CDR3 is TGTGCCAGCAGCTTAGTGACTAGCGGGGAGCAGTTCTTC.

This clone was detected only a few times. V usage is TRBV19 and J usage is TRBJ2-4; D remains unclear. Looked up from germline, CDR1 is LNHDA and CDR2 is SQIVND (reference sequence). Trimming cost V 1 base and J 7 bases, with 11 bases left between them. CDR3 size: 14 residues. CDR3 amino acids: CASSIGPARNIQYF. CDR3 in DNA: TGTGCCAGTAGTATAGGCCCAGCGAGGAACATTCAGTACTTC.

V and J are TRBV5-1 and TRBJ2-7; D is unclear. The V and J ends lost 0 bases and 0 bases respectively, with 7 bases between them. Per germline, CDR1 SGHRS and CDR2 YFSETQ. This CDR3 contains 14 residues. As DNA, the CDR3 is TGCGCCAGCAGCTTGGTTAGCTCCTCCTACGAGCAGTACTTC. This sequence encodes CASSLVSSSYEQYF.

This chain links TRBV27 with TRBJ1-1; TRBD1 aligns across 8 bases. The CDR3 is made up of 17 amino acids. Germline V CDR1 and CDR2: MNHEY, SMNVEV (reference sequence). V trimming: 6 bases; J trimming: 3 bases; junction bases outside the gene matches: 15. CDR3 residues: CASSPIAHRGWYTEAFF. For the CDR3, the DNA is TGTGCCAGCAGCCCTATAGCCCACAGGGGGTGGTACACTGAAGCTTTCTTT.

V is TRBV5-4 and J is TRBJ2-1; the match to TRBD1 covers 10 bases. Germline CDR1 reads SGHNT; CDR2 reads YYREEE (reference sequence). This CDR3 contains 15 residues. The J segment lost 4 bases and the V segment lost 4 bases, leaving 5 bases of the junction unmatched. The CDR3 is CASSPTGGYYNEQFF. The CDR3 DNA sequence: TGTGCCAGCAGCCCGACAGGGGGCTATTACAATGAGCAGTTCTTC.